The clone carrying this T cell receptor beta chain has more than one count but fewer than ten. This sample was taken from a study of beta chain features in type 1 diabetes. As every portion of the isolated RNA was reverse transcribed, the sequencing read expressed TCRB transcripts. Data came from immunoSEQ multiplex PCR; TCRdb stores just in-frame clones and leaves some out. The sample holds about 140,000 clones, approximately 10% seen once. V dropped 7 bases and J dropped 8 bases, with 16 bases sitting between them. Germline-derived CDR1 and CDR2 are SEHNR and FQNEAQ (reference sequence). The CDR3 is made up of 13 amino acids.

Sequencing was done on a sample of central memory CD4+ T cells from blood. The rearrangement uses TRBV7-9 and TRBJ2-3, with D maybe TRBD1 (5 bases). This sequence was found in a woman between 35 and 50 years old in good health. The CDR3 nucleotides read TGTGCCAGCAACCAGGGTGGGGAATCTACGCAGTATTTT. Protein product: CASNQGGESTQYF.